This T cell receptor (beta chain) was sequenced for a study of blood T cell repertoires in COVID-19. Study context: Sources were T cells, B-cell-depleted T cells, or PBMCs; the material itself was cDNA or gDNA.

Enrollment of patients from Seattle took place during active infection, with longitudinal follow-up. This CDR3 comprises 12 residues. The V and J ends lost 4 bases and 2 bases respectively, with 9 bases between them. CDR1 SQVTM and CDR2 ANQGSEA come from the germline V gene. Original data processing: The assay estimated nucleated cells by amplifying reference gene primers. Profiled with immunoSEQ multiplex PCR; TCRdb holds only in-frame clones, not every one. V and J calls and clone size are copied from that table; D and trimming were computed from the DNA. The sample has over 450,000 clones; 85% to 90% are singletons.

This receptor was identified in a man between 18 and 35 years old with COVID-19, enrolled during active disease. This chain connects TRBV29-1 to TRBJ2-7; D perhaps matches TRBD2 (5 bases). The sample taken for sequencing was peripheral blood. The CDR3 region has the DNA TGCAGCGTTGTGGACTCCCCCTACGAGCAGTACTTC. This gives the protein CSVVDSPYEQYF.